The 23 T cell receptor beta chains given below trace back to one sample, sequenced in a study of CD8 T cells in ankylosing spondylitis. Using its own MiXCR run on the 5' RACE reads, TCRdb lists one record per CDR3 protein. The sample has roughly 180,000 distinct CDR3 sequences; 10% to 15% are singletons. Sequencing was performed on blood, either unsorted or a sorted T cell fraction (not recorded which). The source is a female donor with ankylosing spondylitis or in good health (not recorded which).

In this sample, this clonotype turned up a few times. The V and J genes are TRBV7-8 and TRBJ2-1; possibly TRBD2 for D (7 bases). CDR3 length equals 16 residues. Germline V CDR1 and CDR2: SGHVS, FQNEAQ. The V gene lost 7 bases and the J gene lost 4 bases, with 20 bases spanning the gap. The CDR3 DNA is TGTGCCAGCACCATTAGGGGGGGGGTGTGGTACAATGAGCAGTTCTTC. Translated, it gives CASTIRGGVWYNEQFF.

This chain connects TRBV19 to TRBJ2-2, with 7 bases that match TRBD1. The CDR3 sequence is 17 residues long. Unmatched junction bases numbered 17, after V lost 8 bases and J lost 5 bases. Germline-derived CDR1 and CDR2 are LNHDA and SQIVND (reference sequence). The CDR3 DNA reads TGTGCCAGTCGTCTCTCCCCTCGAAGGGGGCGGACCGGGGAGCTGTTTTTT. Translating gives CASRLSPRRGRTGELFF.

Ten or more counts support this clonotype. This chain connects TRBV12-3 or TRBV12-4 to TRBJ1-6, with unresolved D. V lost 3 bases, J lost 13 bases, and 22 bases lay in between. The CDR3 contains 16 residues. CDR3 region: CASSFGDNWAPIPLHF. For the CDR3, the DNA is TGTGCCAGCAGTTTTGGGGATAACTGGGCCCCCATCCCCCTCCACTTT.

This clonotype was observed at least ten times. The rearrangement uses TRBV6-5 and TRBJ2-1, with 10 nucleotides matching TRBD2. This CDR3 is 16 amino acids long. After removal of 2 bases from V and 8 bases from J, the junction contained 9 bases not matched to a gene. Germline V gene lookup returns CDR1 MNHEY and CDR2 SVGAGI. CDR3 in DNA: TGTGCCAGCAGTTACGGATTGGCTAGCGGGAGCTATGAGCAGTTCTTC. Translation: CASSYGLASGSYEQFF.

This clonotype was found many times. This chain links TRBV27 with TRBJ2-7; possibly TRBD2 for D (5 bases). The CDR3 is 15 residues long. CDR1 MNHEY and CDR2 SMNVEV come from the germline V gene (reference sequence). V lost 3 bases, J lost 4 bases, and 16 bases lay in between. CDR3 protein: CASSFSGVGGYEQYF. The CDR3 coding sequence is TGTGCCAGCAGTTTTTCTGGCGTCGGAGGATACGAGCAGTACTTC.

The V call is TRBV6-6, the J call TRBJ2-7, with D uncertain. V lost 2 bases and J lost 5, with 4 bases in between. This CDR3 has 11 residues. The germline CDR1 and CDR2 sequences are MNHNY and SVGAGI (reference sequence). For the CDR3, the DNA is TGTGCCAGCAGTTACATCGACGAGCAGTACTTC. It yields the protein CASSYIDEQYF.

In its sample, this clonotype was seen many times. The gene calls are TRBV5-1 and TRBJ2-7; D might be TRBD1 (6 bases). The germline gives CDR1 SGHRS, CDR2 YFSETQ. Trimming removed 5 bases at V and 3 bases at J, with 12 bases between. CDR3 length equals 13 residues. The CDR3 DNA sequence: TGCGCCAGCAGTCGAACGGACAGCTACGAGCAGTACTTC. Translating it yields CASSRTDSYEQYF.

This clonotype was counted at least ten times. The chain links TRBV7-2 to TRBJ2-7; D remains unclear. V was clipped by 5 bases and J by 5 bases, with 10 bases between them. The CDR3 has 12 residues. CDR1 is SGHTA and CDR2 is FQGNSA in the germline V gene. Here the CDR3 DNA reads TGTGCCAGCAGCCAACTCGCAGACGAGCAGTACTTC. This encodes CASSQLADEQYF.

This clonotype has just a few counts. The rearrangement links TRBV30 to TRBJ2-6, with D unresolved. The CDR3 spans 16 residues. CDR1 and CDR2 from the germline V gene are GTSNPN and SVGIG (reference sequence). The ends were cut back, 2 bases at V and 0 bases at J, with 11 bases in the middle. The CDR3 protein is CAWSPLGTSGANVLTF. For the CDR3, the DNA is TGTGCCTGGAGTCCCCTCGGAACCTCTGGGGCCAACGTCCTGACTTTC.

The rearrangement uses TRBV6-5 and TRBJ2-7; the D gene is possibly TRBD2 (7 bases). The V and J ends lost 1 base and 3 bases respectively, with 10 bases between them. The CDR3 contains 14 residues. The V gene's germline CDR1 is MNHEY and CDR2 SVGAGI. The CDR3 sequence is CASSYWEGDYEQYF. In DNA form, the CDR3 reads TGTGCCAGCAGTTACTGGGAGGGGGACTACGAGCAGTACTTC.

The CDR3, as DNA: TGCAGTGCTAGAGTACTGGGAAACGAGCAGTACTTC. This gives the protein CSARVLGNEQYF. The rearrangement links TRBV20-1 to TRBJ2-7; D gene uncertain. Germline CDR1 is DFQATT and CDR2 is SNEGSKA (reference sequence). This CDR3 spans 12 amino acids. V shed 1 base and J shed 5 bases, with 9 bases lying between them.

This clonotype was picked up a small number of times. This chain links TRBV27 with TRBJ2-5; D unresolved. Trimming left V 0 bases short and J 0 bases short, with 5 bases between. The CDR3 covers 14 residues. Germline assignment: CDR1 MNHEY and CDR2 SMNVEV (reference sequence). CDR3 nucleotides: TGTGCCAGCAGTTTATCAGTGAACCAAGAGACCCAGTACTTC. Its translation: CASSLSVNQETQYF.

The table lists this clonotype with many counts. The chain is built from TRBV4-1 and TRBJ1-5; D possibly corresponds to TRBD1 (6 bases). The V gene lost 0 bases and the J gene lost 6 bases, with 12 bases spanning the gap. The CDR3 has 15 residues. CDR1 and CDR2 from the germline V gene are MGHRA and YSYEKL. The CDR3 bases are TGCGCCAGCAGCCAAGATGAGGCAGGGGCTCAGCCCCAGCATTTT. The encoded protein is CASSQDEAGAQPQHF.

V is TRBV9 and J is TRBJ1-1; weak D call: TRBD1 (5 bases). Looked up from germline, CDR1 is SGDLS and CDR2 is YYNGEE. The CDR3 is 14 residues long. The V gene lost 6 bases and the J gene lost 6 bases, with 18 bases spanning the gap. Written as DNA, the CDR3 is TGTGCCAGCAACTCAGGCAGGGTACCGCCTGAAGCTTTCTTT. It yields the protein CASNSGRVPPEAFF.

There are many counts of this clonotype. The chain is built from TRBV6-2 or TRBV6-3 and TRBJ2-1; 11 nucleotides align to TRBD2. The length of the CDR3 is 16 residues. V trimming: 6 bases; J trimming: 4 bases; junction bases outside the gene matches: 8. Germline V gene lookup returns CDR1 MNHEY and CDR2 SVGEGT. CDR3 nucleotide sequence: TGTGCCAGCAGCCGAAAACTAGCGGGAGTTTACAATGAGCAGTTCTTC. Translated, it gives CASSRKLAGVYNEQFF.

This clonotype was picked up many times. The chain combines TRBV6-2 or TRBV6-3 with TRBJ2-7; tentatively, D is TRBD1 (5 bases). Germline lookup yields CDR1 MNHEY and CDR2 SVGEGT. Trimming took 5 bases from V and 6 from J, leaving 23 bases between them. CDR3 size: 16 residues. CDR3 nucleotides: TGTGCCAGCAGTACTCCATGGGGCGGATTCTACCCCGAGCAGTACTTC. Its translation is CASSTPWGGFYPEQYF.

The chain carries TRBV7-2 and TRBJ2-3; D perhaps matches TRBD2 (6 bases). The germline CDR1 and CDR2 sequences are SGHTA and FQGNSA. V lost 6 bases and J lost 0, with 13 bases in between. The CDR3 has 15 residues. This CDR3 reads CASRSSVSSTDTQYF. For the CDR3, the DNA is TGTGCCAGCAGGTCTAGCGTTTCTAGCACAGATACGCAGTATTTT.

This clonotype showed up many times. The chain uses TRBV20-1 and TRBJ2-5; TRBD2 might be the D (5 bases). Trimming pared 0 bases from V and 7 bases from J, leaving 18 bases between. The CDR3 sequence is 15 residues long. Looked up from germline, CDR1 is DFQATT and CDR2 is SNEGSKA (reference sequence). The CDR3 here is CSARDRGRAYGTQYF. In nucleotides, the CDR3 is TGCAGTGCTAGAGATAGAGGGCGGGCGTATGGGACCCAGTACTTC.

CDR3 DNA sequence: TGTGCCTGGAGCGGGCTAGCGGGAACCAATGAGCAGTTCTTC. It codes for CAWSGLAGTNEQFF. The rearrangement joins TRBV30 to TRBJ2-1; 9 bases match TRBD2. Germline values: CDR1 GTSNPN, CDR2 SVGIG (reference sequence). Losses at the gene ends were 3 bases for V and 6 bases for J; bases not matched to a gene: 6. The CDR3 loop spans 14 amino acids.

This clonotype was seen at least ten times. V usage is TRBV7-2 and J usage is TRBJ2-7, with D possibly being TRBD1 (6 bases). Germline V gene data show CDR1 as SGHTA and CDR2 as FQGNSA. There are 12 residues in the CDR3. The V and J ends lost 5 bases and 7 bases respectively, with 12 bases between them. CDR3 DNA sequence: TGTGCCAGCAGCCCGGACAGTTTTGAGCAGTACTTC. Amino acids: CASSPDSFEQYF.

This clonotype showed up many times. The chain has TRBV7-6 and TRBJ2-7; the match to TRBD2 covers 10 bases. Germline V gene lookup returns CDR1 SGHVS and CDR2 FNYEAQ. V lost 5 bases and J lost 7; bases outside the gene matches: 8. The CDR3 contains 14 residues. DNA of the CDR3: TGTGCCAGCAGCGTCGGACTAGCGGCTTCTGAGCAGTACTTC. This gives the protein CASSVGLAASEQYF.

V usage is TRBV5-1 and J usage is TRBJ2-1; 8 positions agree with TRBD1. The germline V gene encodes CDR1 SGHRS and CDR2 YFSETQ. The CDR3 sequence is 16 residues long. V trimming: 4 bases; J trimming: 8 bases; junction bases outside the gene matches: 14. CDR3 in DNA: TGCGCCAGCAGCGGCAAGACAGGGGAGAGGATGGATGAGCAGTTCTTC. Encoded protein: CASSGKTGERMDEQFF.

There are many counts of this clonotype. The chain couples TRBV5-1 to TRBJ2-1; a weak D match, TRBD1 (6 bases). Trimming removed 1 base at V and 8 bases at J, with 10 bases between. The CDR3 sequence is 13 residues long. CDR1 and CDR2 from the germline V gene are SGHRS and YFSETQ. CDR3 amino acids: CASSLLAGDEQFF. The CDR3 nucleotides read TGCGCCAGCAGCTTGTTAGCAGGGGATGAGCAGTTCTTC.